This is a list of T cell receptor beta chains from one sample in a study of graft-versus-host responses after intestinal transplantation. Sequenced by immunoSEQ multiplex PCR; TCRdb stores in-frame clones only, minus some. The table has approximately 94,000 clones, about 88% seen once; the top ten hold 0.95%. Their antigen targets remain unknown. Sequencing was performed on unstimulated CD4+ T cells sorted from spleen or lymph node cells, taken before transplant. The receptors here all came from a human donor who was the organ donor for an intestinal transplant. Each CDR3 is given with its conserved first and last residue. A D gene is named only where the DNA matches it firmly. Rows give clone size only sometimes, using once, few, many, or a class for an expanded clone.

size	D	V	J	CDR3	DNA
NA	NA	TRBV2	TRBJ1-1	CASSVVGTEAFF	TGTGCCAGCAGCGTGGTGGGCACTGAAGCTTTCTTT
NA	TRBD2	TRBV10-3	TRBJ2-1	CAIRSSILAAPADEQFF	TGTGCCATCAGAAGCTCTATACTAGCGGCGCCAGCGGATGAGCAGTTCTTC
NA	NA	TRBV7-9	TRBJ2-6	CASSPTGANVLTF	TGTGCCAGCAGCCCCACTGGGGCCAACGTCCTGACTTTC
NA	NA	TRBV6-6	TRBJ2-1	CASSYKMRSSYNEQFF	TGTGCCAGCAGTTATAAGATGAGGAGCTCCTACAATGAGCAGTTCTTC
NA	NA	TRBV5-6	TRBJ1-3	CASSHAGLTLGLSGNTIYF	TGTGCCAGCAGCCACGCAGGACTGACACTAGGGCTCTCTGGAAACACCATATATTTT
NA	TRBD1	TRBV30	TRBJ1-3	CAWSAPTGGNSGNTIYF	TGTGCCTGGAGTGCTCCGACAGGGGGCAACTCTGGAAACACCATATATTTT
NA	NA	TRBV6-5	TRBJ1-1	CASSEKAENTEAFF	TGTGCCAGCAGTGAAAAGGCGGAGAACACTGAAGCTTTCTTT
NA	NA	TRBV5-1	TRBJ1-1	CASSLRISDTEAFF	TGCGCCAGCAGCCTGAGGATCTCCGACACTGAAGCTTTCTTT
NA	NA	TRBV7-2	TRBJ1-3	CASSRSITSGNTIYF	TGTGCCAGCAGCCGAAGTATCACCTCTGGAAACACCATATATTTT
NA	NA	TRBV5-1	TRBJ1-2	CASSPGGDYGYTF	TGCGCCAGCAGCCCGGGGGGGGACTATGGCTACACCTTC
NA	NA	TRBV28	TRBJ1-2	CASSFESATRGYTF	TGTGCCAGCAGTTTCGAAAGTGCGACGCGGGGCTACACCTTC
NA	TRBD1	TRBV5-1	TRBJ1-2	CASSPTAGGNYGYTF	TGCGCCAGCAGCCCCACCGCAGGGGGTAACTATGGCTACACCTTC
NA	NA	TRBV18	TRBJ2-1	CASSRQDDEQFF	TGTGCCAGCTCACGACAGGACGATGAGCAGTTCTTC
few	NA	TRBV5-1	TRBJ2-6	CASSGTPASGANVLTF	TGCGCCAGCAGCGGTACCCCAGCCTCTGGGGCCAACGTCCTGACTTTC
few	TRBD1	TRBV4-1	TRBJ2-7	CASSQAGTGFIYEQYF	TGCGCCAGCAGCCAAGCCGGGACAGGGTTTATCTACGAGCAGTACTTC
NA	NA	TRBV15	TRBJ2-7	CATSRDYRTTTYEQYF	TGTGCCACCAGCAGAGATTACCGGACTACTACCTACGAGCAGTACTTC
NA	TRBD1	TRBV11-3	TRBJ2-2	CASSSGLWGQGDSTGELFF	TGTGCCAGCAGCTCCGGCCTATGGGGACAGGGGGATTCCACCGGGGAGCTGTTTTTT
NA	NA	TRBV4-1	TRBJ2-7	CASSPRGGYEQYF	TGCGCCAGCAGCCCCCGGGGAGGTTACGAGCAGTACTTC
few	TRBD2	TRBV7-3	TRBJ2-3	CASSLKGGGVRSTDTQYF	TGTGCCAGCAGCTTAAAAGGCGGGGGGGTCCGTAGCACAGATACGCAGTATTTT
NA	NA	TRBV6-6	TRBJ1-5	CASSYLQYQPQHF	TGTGCCAGCAGTTACTTACAGTATCAGCCCCAGCATTTT
NA	TRBD1	TRBV28	TRBJ2-1	CASSHRGLRYNEQFF	TGTGCCAGCAGTCACAGGGGGCTGAGGTACAATGAGCAGTTCTTC
NA	NA	TRBV15	TRBJ2-1	CATSSLGGAGSYNEQFF	TGTGCCACCAGCAGCCTTGGGGGGGCGGGATCCTACAATGAGCAGTTCTTC
NA	NA	TRBV7-9	TRBJ1-3	CASSSKRLGQGSGNTIYF	TGTGCCAGCAGCTCAAAGAGGTTGGGTCAGGGCTCTGGAAACACCATATATTTT
once	NA	TRBV19	TRBJ2-6	CASGTTSGANVLTF	TGTGCCAGTGGGACGACCTCTGGGGCCAACGTCCTGACTTTC
NA	NA	TRBV7-6	TRBJ1-3	CASSPRGGIGNTIYF	TGTGCCAGCAGCCCTCGAGGGGGAATCGGAAACACCATATATTTT
NA	NA	TRBV28	TRBJ1-2	CASSSPGANNYGYTF	TGTGCCAGCAGTTCCCCCGGGGCTAATAACTATGGCTACACCTTC
NA	NA	TRBV7-8	TRBJ2-2	CASSLVRVGELFF	TGTGCCAGCAGCTTAGTCCGTGTCGGGGAGCTGTTTTTT
NA	NA	TRBV5-1	TRBJ2-1	CASSLDRGSRGPREQFF	TGCGCCAGCAGCTTGGACAGGGGAAGTCGGGGGCCTAGGGAGCAGTTCTTC
NA	NA	TRBV28	TRBJ1-4	CASTKFPIKTEKLFF	TGTGCCAGCACAAAATTCCCGATAAAAACAGAAAAACTGTTTTTT
NA	TRBD1	TRBV5-4	TRBJ2-7	CASSRDPGQSYEQYF	TGTGCCAGCAGCCGCGACCCGGGACAGTCGTACGAGCAGTACTTC
NA	NA	TRBV5-1	TRBJ1-3	CASSLAQGPSGNTIYF	TGCGCCAGCAGCTTGGCGCAGGGCCCTTCTGGAAACACCATATATTTT
NA	TRBD1	TRBV2	TRBJ1-1	CASSAQGVGTEAFF	TGTGCCAGCAGTGCACAGGGGGTCGGCACTGAAGCTTTCTTT
NA	TRBD2	TRBV5-1	TRBJ2-3	CASHPVLAGAGDTQYF	TGCGCCAGCCACCCTGTTCTAGCGGGGGCGGGAGATACGCAGTATTTT
NA	TRBD1	TRBV5-4	TRBJ1-6	CASSTDRGNYSPLHF	TGTGCCAGCAGTACCGACAGGGGGAATTATTCACCCCTCCACTTT
NA	TRBD1	TRBV5-6	TRBJ1-2	CASSSQGTGGTYGYTF	TGTGCCAGCAGTAGCCAAGGGACAGGGGGTACCTATGGCTACACCTTC
NA	NA	TRBV5-1	TRBJ1-3	CASSLEGRSSSGNTIYF	TGCGCCAGCAGCTTGGAGGGCAGGAGCTCCTCTGGAAACACCATATATTTT
NA	TRBD1	TRBV7-9	TRBJ2-5	CASSLGGQALGTQETQYF	TGTGCCAGCAGCTTAGGCGGACAGGCCTTAGGAACCCAAGAGACCCAGTACTTC
NA	NA	TRBV28	TRBJ1-2	CASSFPPPYGYTF	TGTGCCAGCAGTTTCCCACCTCCTTATGGCTACACCTTC
NA	TRBD1	TRBV5-1	TRBJ2-1	CASSLQGQGTYNEQFF	TGCGCCAGCAGCTTGCAGGGACAGGGCACCTACAATGAGCAGTTCTTC
NA	NA	TRBV28	TRBJ1-1	CASKANTEAFF	TGTGCCAGTAAAGCGAACACTGAAGCTTTCTTT
NA	TRBD1	TRBV4-1	TRBJ1-1	CASSQDWTGGMNTEAFF	TGCGCCAGCAGCCAAGACTGGACAGGGGGAATGAACACTGAAGCTTTCTTT
NA	NA	TRBV28	TRBJ2-5	CASSPLETLQETQYF	TGTGCCAGCAGCCCGCTGGAAACCTTACAAGAGACCCAGTACTTC
few	NA	TRBV19	TRBJ1-2	CASSLDSNANYGYTF	TGTGCCAGTAGTTTGGACAGTAACGCTAACTATGGCTACACCTTC
NA	NA	TRBV7-2	TRBJ1-3	CASSLGLVGNTIYF	TGTGCCAGCAGCTTAGGACTAGTCGGAAACACCATATATTTT
NA	TRBD1	TRBV5-1	TRBJ1-6	CASSLESGGSPLHF	TGCGCCAGCAGCTTGGAGTCAGGGGGATCACCCCTCCACTTT
NA	NA	TRBV14	TRBJ1-2	CASSLTQNYGYTF	TGTGCCAGCAGCCTAACACAGAACTATGGCTACACCTTC
NA	NA	TRBV25-1	TRBJ1-1	CASTSGTEAFF	TGTGCCAGTACCAGCGGGACTGAAGCTTTCTTT
few	TRBD1	TRBV11-2	TRBJ2-7	CASSLGDRRASYEQYF	TGTGCCAGCAGCCTGGGGGACAGGCGGGCTTCCTACGAGCAGTACTTC
NA	TRBD1	TRBV2	TRBJ1-4	CASSAPLTGKINEKLFF	TGTGCCAGCAGTGCCCCGCTGACAGGGAAGATTAATGAAAAACTGTTTTTT
NA	TRBD1	TRBV9	TRBJ1-3	CASSVAGGGNTIYF	TGTGCCAGCAGCGTTGCAGGGGGCGGAAACACCATATATTTT
NA	TRBD2	TRBV11-3	TRBJ2-2	CASSLELSGGGHTGELFF	TGTGCCAGCAGCTTAGAGCTTTCTGGCGGGGGACACACCGGGGAGCTGTTTTTT
NA	NA	TRBV19	TRBJ2-7	CASSMGVGFSYEQYF	TGTGCCAGTAGTATGGGGGTAGGGTTTTCCTACGAGCAGTACTTC
NA	TRBD2	TRBV4-2	TRBJ2-7	CASSQTSGGAYEQYF	TGTGCCAGCAGCCAAACTAGCGGGGGGGCCTACGAGCAGTACTTC
NA	TRBD1	TRBV4-1	TRBJ1-2	CASSQALRDRNYGYTF	TGCGCCAGCAGCCAAGCCCTGCGGGACAGGAACTATGGCTACACCTTC
NA	NA	TRBV5-1	TRBJ2-7	CASSLGRQGHEQYF	TGCGCCAGCAGCTTGGGTCGGCAGGGTCACGAGCAGTACTTC
NA	NA	TRBV4-2	TRBJ1-6	CASSQGDRNSPLHF	TGTGCCAGCAGCCAAGGTGACCGAAATTCACCCCTCCACTTT
NA	TRBD1	TRBV28	TRBJ1-4	CASSPGTGANEKLFF	TGTGCCAGCAGTCCCGGGACAGGGGCAAATGAAAAACTGTTTTTT